The entry that follows covers one TCR beta chain sequence. Its antigen is still unknown. Germline lookup yields CDR1 SGDLS and CDR2 YYNGEE. V was trimmed by 0 bases and J by 6 bases, leaving 15 bases between them. The CDR3 contains 15 residues. This entry is derived from a study of T cell repertoires in cytomegalovirus infection. Overall study context: Through public TCR beta signatures, both CMV infection and matching HLA type were indicated. Study-wide results and caveats: Totalled public TCR beta family frequency picked out people who carried CMV plus the relevant HLA. Clonotypes of TCR beta that were HLA-C-restricted and CMV-specific dominated the ex vivo response.

Each CDR3 protein is one row after TCRdb ran MiXCR on the reads. This sample has around 450,000 distinct CDR3 sequences; around 11% occur once, and the top ten carry 9.5% to 13%. The V gene is TRBV9, the J gene TRBJ1-2; TRBD1 might be the D (6 bases). The specimen sequenced was PBMCs. The origin of this receptor is a human donor in good health (CMV status not recorded). Some clones in this sample may be carry-over from other donors' samples. This CDR3 reads CASSVEGGGRDGYTF. In DNA, the CDR3 is TGTGCCAGCAGCGTAGAGGGTGGGGGCCGAGATGGCTACACCTTC.